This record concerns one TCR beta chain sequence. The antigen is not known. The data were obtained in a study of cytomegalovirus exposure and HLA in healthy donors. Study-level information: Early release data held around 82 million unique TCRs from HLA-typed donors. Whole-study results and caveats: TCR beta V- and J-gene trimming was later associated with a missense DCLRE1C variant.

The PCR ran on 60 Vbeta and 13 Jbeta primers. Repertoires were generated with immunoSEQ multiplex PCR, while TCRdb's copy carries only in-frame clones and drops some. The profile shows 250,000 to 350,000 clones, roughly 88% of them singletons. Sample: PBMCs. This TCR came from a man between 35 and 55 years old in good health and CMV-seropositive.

The CDR3 DNA reads TGTGCCAGCAGTTCCACCTCCCCTACCTACAATGAGCAGTTCTTC. Encoded protein: CASSSTSPTYNEQFF. The rearrangement joins TRBV27 to TRBJ2-1; D is uncertain. Germline loops: CDR1 MNHEY, CDR2 SMNVEV (reference sequence). The CDR3 sequence is 15 residues long. V lost 4 bases and J lost 2, with 12 bases in between.